This TCR beta chain emerged from a study of CD8 T cells in ankylosing spondylitis. Overall study findings and caveats: A TCR beta motif made of several highly homologous variants seemed typical of ankylosing spondylitis blood.

With respect to this clonotype: The antigen is unknown.

This CDR3 is built from 14 residues. V shed 1 base and J shed 5 bases, with 11 bases lying between them. One entry per CDR3 protein, called by TCRdb with MiXCR from the 5' RACE reads. The sample contains approximately 350,000 distinct CDR3 sequences, 20% to 25% of which appear only once. Sequencing was carried out using blood, either unsorted or a sorted T cell fraction (not recorded which). The sequence was obtained from a male donor with ankylosing spondylitis or in good health (not recorded which). This chain joins TRBV12-3 or TRBV12-4 and TRBJ2-5, with no clear D. The CDR3: CASSLESLAETQYF. Written as DNA, the CDR3 is TGTGCCAGCAGTTTAGAGTCCCTGGCGGAGACCCAGTACTTC.